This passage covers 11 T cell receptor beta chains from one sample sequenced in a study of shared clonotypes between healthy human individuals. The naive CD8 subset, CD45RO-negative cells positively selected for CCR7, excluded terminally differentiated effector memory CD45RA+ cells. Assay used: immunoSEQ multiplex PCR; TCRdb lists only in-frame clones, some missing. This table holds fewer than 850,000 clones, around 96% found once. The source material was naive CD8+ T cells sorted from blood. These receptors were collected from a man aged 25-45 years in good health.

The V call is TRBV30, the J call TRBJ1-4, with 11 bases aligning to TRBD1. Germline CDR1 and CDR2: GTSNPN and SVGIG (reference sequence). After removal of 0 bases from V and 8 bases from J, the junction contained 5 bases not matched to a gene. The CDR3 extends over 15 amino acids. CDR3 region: CAWSVGQGATEKLFF. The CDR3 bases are TGTGCCTGGAGTGTTGGACAGGGGGCGACGGAAAAACTGTTTTTT.

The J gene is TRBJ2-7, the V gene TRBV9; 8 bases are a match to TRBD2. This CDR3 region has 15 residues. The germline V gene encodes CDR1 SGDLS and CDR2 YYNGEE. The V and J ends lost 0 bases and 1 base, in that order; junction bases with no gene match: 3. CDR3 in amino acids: CASSVAGTRSYEQYF. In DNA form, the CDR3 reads TGTGCCAGCAGCGTAGCGGGGACTAGGTCCTACGAGCAGTACTTC.

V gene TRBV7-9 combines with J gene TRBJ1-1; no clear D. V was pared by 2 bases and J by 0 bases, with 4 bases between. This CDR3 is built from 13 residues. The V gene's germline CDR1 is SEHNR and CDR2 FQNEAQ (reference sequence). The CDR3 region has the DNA TGTGCCAGCAGCTTATACCTGAACACTGAAGCTTTCTTT. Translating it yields CASSLYLNTEAFF.

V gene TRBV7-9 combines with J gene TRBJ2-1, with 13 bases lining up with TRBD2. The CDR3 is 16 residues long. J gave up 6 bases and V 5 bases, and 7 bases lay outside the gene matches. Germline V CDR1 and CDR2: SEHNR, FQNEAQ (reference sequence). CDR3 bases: TGTGCCAGCAGCCCTACTAGCGGGAGGGCCAGCAATGAGCAGTTCTTC. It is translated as CASSPTSGRASNEQFF.

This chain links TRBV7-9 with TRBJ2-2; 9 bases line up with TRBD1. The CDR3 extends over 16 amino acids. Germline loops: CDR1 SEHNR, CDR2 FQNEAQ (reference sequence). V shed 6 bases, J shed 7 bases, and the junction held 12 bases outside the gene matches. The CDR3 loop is CASRHTGTGLGGELFF. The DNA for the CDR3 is TGTGCCAGCAGGCATACCGGGACAGGGCTTGGCGGGGAGCTGTTTTTT.

The CDR3 region has the DNA TGCGCCAGCAGATTGGAGCGGGGCGGTTCCGAGCAGTACTTC. The encoded protein is CASRLERGGSEQYF. The genes are TRBV10-2 and TRBJ2-7; 7 positions match TRBD2. The V gene's germline CDR1 is WSHSY and CDR2 SAAADI. V was clipped by 6 bases and J by 6 bases; unmatched bases: 11. The length of the CDR3 is 14 residues.

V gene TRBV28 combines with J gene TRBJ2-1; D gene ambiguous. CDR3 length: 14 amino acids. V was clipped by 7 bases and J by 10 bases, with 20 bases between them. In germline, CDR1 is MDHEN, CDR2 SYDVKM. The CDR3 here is CASTLTVAGREQFF. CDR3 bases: TGTGCCAGCACCCTGACGGTGGCAGGAAGAGAGCAGTTCTTC.

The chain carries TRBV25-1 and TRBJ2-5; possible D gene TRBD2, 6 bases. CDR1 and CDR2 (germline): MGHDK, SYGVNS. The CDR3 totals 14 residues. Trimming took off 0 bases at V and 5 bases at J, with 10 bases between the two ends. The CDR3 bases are TGTGCCAGCAGTGAATATGGCCGGGGGGAGACCCAGTACTTC. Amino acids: CASSEYGRGETQYF.

The chain's CDR3 is CASLQHRGTDTQYF. The DNA of the CDR3 is TGTGCCAGCCTCCAGCATCGTGGCACAGATACGCAGTATTTT. The gene calls are TRBV7-9 and TRBJ2-3; D gene uncertain. The V end was cut by 8 bases, the J end by 1 base, with 13 bases between. The CDR3 contains 14 residues. Germline-derived CDR1 and CDR2 are SEHNR and FQNEAQ (reference sequence).

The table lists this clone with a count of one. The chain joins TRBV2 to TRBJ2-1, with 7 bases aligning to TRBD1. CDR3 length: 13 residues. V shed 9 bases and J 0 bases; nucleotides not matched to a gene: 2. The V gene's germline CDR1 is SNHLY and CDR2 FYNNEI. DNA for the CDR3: TGTGCCAGGGGACAGATCTCCTACAATGAGCAGTTCTTC. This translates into CARGQISYNEQFF.

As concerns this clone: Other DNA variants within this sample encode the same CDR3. The CDR3 sequence is CASSLGTSGSNEQFF. The CDR3 DNA reads as TGTGCCAGCAGCTTAGGGACTAGCGGGAGCAATGAGCAGTTCTTC. The chain employs TRBV27 and TRBJ2-1; 14 nucleotides match TRBD2. CDR3 length: 15 amino acids. Unmatched junction bases numbered 4, after V lost 6 bases and J lost 6 bases. From germline, CDR1 is MNHEY and CDR2 SMNVEV (reference sequence).